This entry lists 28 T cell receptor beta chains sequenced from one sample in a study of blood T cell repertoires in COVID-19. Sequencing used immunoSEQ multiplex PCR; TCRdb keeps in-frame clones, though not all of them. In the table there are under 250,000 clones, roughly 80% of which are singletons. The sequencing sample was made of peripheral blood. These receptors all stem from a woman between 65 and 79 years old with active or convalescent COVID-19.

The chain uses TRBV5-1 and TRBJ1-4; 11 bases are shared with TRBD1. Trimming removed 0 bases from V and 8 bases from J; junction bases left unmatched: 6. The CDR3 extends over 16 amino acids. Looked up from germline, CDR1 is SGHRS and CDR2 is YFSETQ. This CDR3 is CASSLEGTGGREKLFF. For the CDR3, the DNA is TGCGCCAGCAGCTTGGAAGGGACAGGGGGAAGGGAAAAACTGTTTTTT.

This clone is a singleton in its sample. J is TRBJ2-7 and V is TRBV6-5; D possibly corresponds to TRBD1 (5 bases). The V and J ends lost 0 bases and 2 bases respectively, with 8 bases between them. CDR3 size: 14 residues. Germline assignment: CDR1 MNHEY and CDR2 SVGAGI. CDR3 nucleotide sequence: TGTGCCAGCAGTTACTCCCAGGGAACCTACGAGCAGTACTTC. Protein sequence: CASSYSQGTYEQYF.

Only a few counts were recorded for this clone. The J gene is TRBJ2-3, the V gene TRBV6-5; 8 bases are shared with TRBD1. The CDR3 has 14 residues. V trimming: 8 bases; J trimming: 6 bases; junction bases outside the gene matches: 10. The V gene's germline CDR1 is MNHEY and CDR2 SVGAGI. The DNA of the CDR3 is TGTGCCAGCTCCGACAGGGGAAGGGCGGATACGCAGTATTTT. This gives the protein CASSDRGRADTQYF.

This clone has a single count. CDR3 bases: TGTGCCATCAGTGAAACCGTGAGGTACAATGAGCAGTTCTTC. Its protein product is CAISETVRYNEQFF. V gene TRBV10-3 combines with J gene TRBJ2-1; D is unresolved. CDR3 length equals 14 residues. V lost 3 bases and J lost 4, with 10 bases in between. CDR1 and CDR2 (germline): ENHRY, SYGVKD.

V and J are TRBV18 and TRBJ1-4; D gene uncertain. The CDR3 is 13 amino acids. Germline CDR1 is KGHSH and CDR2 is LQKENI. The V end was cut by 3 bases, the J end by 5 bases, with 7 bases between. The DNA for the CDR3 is TGTGCCAGCTCACCTTCAATGAATGAAAAACTGTTTTTT. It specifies CASSPSMNEKLFF.

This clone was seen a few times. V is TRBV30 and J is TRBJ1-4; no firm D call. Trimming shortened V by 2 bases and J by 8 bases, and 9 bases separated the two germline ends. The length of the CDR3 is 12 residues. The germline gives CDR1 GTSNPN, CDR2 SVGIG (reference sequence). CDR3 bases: TGTGCCTGGAGTTCATTGGGCGAAAAACTGTTTTTT. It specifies CAWSSLGEKLFF. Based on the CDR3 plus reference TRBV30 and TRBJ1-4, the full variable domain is SQTIHQWPATLVQPVGSPLSLECTVEGTSNPNLYWYRQAAGRGLQLLFYSVGIGQISSEVPQNLSASRPQDRQFILSSKKLLLSDSGFYLCAWSSLGEKLFFGSGTQLSVL.

CDR3 DNA: TGTGCCAGCAGTTCCACTAGCGGGGGACAAGAGACCCAGTACTTC. Encoded protein: CASSSTSGGQETQYF. The rearrangement uses TRBV5-4 and TRBJ2-5; 11 bases align to TRBD2. The V and J ends lost 5 bases and 2 bases, in that order; junction bases with no gene match: 5. CDR3 length equals 15 residues. Looked up from germline, CDR1 is SGHNT and CDR2 is YYREEE (reference sequence).

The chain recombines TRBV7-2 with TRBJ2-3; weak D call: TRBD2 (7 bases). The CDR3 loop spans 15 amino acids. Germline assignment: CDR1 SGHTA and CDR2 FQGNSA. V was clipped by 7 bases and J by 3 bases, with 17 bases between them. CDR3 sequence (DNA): TGTGCCAGCACGATAGGAGGGGGGGGGACAGATACGCAGTATTTT. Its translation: CASTIGGGGTDTQYF.

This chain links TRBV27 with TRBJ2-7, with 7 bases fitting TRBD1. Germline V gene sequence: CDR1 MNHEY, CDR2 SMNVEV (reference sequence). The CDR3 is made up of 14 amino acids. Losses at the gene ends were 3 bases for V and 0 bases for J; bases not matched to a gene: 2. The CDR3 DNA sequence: TGTGCCAGCAGTTTGGGGGACAGCTCCTACGAGCAGTACTTC. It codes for CASSLGDSSYEQYF.

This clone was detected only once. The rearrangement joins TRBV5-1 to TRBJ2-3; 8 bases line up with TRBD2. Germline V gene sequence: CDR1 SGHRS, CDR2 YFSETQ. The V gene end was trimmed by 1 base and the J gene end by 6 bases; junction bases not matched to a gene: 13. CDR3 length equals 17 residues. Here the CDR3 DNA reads TGCGCCAGCAGCTTGAAGCTGGCTAGCGGGCTAGGGGATACGCAGTATTTT. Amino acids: CASSLKLASGLGDTQYF.

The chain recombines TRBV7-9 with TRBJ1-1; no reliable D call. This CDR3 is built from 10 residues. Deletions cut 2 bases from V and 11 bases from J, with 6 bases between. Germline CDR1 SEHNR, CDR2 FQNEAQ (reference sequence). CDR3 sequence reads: CASSLTEAFF. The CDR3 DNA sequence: TGTGCCAGCAGCTTAACGGAGGCTTTCTTT.

Here the CDR3 DNA reads TGTGCCAGCAGCTTTGGTGGGGGCCGTACCAATCAGCCCCAGCATTTT. This codes for CASSFGGGRTNQPQHF. The chain is built from TRBV7-8 and TRBJ1-5, with D perhaps TRBD1 (6 bases). The germline gives CDR1 SGHVS, CDR2 FQNEAQ. Trimming shortened V by 3 bases and J by 3 bases, and 15 bases separated the two germline ends. This CDR3 is built from 16 residues.

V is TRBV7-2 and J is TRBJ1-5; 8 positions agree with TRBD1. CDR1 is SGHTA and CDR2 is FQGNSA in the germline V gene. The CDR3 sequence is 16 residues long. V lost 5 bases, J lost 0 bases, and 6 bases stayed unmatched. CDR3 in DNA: TGTGCCAGCAGCCAGGGGGCGGGTTATAGCAATCAGCCCCAGCATTTT. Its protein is CASSQGAGYSNQPQHF.

Here the CDR3 reads CASGLAGVGETQYF. CDR3 in DNA: TGTGCCAGTGGACTAGCGGGAGTCGGGGAGACCCAGTACTTC. V is TRBV28 and J is TRBJ2-5; 13 positions agree with TRBD2. Trimming at V came to 9 bases and at J to 5 bases, leaving 6 bases not matched to a gene. There are 14 residues in the CDR3. Looked up from germline, CDR1 is MDHEN and CDR2 is SYDVKM.

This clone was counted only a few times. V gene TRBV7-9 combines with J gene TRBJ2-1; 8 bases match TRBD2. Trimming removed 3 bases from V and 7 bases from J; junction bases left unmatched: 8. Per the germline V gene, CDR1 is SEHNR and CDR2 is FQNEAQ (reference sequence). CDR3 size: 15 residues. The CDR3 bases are TGTGCCAGCAGCTTCCCCGGGACTAGTTATAATGAGCAGTTCTTC. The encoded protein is CASSFPGTSYNEQFF.

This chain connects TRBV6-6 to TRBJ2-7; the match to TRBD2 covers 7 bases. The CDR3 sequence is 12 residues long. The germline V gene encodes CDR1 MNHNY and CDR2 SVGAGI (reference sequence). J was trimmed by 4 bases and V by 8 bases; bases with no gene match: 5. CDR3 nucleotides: TGTGCCAGCTCCGGGGGGTTATACGAGCAGTACTTC. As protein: CASSGGLYEQYF.

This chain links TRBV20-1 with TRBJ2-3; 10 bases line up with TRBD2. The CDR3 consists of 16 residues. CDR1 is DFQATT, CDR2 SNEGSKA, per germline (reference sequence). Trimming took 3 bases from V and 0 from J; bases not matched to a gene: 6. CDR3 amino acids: CSASQLAGWSTDTQYF. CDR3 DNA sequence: TGCAGTGCTAGTCAACTAGCGGGATGGAGCACAGATACGCAGTATTTT.

CDR3 sequence: CASTTSGWPTDTQYF. Written as DNA, the CDR3 is TGTGCCAGCACCACTAGCGGGTGGCCCACAGATACGCAGTATTTT. The chain couples TRBV6-5 to TRBJ2-3; TRBD2 matches at 9 bases. V shed 7 bases, J shed 2 bases, and the junction held 7 bases outside the gene matches. This CDR3 has 15 amino acids. Per the germline V gene, CDR1 is MNHEY and CDR2 is SVGAGI.

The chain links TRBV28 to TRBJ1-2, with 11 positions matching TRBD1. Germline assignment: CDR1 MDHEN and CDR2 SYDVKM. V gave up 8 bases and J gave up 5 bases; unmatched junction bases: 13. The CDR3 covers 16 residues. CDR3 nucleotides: TGTGCCAGCGGTCGTCTCGGACAGGGGGCAGGGTATGGCTACACCTTC. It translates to CASGRLGQGAGYGYTF.

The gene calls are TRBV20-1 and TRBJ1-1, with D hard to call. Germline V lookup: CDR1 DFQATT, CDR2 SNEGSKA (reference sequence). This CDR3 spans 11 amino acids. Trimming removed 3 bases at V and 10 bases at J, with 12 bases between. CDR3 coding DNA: TGCAGTGCTAGCGGGGTTCAGGTAGCTTTCTTT. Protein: CSASGVQVAFF.

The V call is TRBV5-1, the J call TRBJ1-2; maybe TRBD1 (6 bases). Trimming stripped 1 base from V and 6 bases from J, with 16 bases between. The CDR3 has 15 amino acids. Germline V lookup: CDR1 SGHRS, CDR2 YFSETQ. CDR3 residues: CASSLMFGEGDGYTF. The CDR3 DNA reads TGCGCCAGCAGCTTGATGTTTGGGGAGGGGGATGGCTACACCTTC.

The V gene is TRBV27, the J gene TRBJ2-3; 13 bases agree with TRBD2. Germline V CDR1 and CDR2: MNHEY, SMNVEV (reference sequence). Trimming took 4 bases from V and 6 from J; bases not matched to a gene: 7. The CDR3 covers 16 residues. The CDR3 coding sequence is TGTGCCAGCAGTTCCACTAGCGGGGGGGCCCCCGATACGCAGTATTTT. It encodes CASSSTSGGAPDTQYF.

CDR3 in DNA: TGCGCCAGCAGAACTAGCGGTAGCTCCTACAATGAGCAGTTCTTC. Protein: CASRTSGSSYNEQFF. The chain joins TRBV5-1 to TRBJ2-1, with 8 nucleotides matching TRBD2. The CDR3 is made up of 15 amino acids. V shed 5 bases and J 0 bases; nucleotides not matched to a gene: 4. Germline V gene sequence: CDR1 SGHRS, CDR2 YFSETQ.

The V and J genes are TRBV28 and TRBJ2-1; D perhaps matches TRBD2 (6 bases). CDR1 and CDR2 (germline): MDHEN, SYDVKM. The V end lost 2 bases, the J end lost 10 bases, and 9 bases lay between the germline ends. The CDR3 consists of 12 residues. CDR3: CASSLAGYEQFF. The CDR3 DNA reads TGTGCCAGCAGTTTAGCGGGATACGAGCAGTTCTTC.

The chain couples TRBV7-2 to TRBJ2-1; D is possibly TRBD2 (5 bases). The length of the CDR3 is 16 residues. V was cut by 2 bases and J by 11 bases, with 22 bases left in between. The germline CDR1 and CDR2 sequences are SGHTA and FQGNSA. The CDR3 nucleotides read TGTGCCAGCAGCTTATCCTTCTCCGGGCTAGCAACCAAGCAGTTCTTC. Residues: CASSLSFSGLATKQFF.

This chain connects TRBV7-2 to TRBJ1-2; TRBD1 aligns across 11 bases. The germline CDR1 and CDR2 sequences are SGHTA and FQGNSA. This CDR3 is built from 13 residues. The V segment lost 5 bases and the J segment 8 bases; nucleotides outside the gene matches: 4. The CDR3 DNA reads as TGTGCCAGCAGCAGGGGACAGGGGGAAGGCTACACCTTC. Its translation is CASSRGQGEGYTF.

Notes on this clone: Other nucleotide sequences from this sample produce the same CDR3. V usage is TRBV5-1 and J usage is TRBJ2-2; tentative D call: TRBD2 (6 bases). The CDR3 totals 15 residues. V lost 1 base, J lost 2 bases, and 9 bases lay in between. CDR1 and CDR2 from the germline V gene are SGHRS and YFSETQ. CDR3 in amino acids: CASSLLAANTGELFF. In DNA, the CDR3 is TGCGCCAGCAGCTTGTTAGCGGCTAACACCGGGGAGCTGTTTTTT.

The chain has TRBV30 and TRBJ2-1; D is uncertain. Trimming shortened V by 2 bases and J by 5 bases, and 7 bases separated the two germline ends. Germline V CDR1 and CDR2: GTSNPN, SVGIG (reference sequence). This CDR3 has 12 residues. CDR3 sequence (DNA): TGTGCCTGGAGTTCCAGTAACAATGAGCAGTTCTTC. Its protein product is CAWSSSNNEQFF.